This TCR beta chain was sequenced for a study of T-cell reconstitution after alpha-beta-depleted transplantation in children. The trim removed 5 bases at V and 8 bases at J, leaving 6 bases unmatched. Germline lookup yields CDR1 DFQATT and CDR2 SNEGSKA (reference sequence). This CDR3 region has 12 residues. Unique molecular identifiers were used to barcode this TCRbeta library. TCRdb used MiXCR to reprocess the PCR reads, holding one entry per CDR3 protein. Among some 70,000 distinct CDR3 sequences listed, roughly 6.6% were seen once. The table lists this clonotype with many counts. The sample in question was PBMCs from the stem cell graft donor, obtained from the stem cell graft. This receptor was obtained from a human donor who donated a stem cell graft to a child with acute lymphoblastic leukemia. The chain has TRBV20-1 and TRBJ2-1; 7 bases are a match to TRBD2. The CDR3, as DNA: TGCAGTGCTCGGGCTCGGGGGGATGAGCAGTTCTTC. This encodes CSARARGDEQFF.